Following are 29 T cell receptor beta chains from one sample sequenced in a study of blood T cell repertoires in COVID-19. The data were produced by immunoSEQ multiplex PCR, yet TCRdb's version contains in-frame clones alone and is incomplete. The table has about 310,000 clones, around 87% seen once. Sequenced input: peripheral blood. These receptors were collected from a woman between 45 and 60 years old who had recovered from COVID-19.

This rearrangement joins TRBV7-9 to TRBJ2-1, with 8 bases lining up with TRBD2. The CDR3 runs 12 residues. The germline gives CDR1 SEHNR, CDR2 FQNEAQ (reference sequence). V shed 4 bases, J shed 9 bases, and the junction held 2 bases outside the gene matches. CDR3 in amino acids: CASSYAGGEQFF. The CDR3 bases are TGTGCCAGCAGCTACGCGGGGGGTGAGCAGTTCTTC.

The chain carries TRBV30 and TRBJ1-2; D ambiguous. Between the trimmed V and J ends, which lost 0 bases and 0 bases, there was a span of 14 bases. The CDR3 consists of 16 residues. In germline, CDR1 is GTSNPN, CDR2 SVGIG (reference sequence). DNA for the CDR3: TGTGCCTGGAGTGTAGAAGGCCACGGAGCTAACTATGGCTACACCTTC. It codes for CAWSVEGHGANYGYTF. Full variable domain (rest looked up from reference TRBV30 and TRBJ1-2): SQTIHQWPATLVQPVGSPLSLECTVEGTSNPNLYWYRQAAGRGLQLLFYSVGIGQISSEVPQNLSASRPQDRQFILSSKKLLLSDSGFYLCAWSVEGHGANYGYTFGSGTRLTVV.

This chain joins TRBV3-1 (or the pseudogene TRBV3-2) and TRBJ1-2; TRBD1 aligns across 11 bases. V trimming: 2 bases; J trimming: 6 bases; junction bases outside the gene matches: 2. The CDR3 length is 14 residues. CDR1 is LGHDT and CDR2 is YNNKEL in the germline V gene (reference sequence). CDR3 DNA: TGTGCCAGCAGCCAACGGGACAGGGGGGATGGCTACACCTTC. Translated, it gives CASSQRDRGDGYTF.

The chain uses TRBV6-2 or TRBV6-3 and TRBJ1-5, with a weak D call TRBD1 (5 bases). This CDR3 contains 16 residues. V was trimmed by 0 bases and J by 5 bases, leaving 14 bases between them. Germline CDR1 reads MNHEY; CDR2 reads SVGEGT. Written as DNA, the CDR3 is TGTGCCAGCAGTTACTCGACTGCGGGACGCCATCAGCCCCAGCATTTT. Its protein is CASSYSTAGRHQPQHF.

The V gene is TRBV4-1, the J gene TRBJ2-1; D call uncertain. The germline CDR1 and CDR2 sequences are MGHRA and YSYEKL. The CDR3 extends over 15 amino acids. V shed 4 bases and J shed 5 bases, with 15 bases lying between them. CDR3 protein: CASSLRAPDNNEQFF. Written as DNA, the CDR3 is TGCGCCAGCAGCCTGCGAGCGCCAGATAACAATGAGCAGTTCTTC.

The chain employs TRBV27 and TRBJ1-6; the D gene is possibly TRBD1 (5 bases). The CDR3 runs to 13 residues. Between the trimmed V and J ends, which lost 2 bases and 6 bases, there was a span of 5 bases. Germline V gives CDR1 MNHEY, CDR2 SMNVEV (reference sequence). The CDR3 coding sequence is TGTGCCAGCAGTTTAAGGGGTAATTCACCCCTCCACTTT. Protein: CASSLRGNSPLHF.

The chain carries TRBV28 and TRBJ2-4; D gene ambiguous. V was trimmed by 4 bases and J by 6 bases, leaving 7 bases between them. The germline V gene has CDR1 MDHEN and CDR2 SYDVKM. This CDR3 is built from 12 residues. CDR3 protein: CASSSIGNIQYF. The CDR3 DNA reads TGTGCCAGCAGTTCAATCGGAAACATTCAGTACTTC.

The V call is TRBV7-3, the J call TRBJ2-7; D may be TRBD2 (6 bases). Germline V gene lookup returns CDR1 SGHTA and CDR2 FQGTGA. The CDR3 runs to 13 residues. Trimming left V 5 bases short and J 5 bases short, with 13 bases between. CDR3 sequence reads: CASSLTRMDEQYF. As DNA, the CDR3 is TGTGCCAGCAGCCTGACTAGAATGGACGAGCAGTACTTC. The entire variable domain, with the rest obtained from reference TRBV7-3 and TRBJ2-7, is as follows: GAGVSQTPSNKVTEKGKYVELRCDPISGHTALYWYRQSLGQGPEFLIYFQGTGAADDSGLPNDRFFAVRPEGSVSTLKIQRTERGDSAVYLCASSLTRMDEQYFGPGTRLTVT.

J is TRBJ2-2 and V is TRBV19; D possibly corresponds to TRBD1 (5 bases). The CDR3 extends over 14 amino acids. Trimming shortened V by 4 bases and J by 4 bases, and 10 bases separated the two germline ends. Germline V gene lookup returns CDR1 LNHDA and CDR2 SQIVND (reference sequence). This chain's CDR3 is CASSTTGFTGELFF. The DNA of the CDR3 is TGTGCCAGTAGTACCACAGGTTTCACCGGGGAGCTGTTTTTT.

In DNA, the CDR3 is TGTGCCTGGAGCAGGACTGAAAGCGGGGAGCAGTTCTTC. Translation gives CAWSRTESGEQFF. The V and J genes are TRBV30 and TRBJ2-1, with D perhaps matching TRBD2 (6 bases). The germline V gene encodes CDR1 GTSNPN and CDR2 SVGIG (reference sequence). The ends were cut back, 3 bases at V and 10 bases at J, with 16 bases in the middle. This CDR3 comprises 13 residues.

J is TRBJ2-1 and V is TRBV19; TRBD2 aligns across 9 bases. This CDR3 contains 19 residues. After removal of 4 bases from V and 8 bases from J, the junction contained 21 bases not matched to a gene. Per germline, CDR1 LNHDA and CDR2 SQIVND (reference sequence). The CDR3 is CASSNGGPGAGGVLDEQFF. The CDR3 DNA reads TGTGCCAGTAGTAACGGGGGGCCCGGTGCGGGAGGGGTTTTGGATGAGCAGTTCTTC.

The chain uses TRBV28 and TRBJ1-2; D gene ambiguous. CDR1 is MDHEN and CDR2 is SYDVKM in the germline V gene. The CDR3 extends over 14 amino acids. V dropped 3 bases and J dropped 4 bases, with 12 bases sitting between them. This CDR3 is CASSLYRGGYGYTF. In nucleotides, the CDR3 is TGTGCCAGCAGTTTGTACCGGGGAGGCTATGGCTACACCTTC.

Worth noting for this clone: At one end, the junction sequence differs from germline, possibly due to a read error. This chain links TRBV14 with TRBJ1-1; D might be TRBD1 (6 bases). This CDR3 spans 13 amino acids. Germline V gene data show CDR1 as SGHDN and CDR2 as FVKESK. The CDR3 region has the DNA TGTGCCAGCAGCTCGGTCCGGGGGGGCATGGTCGTGTTT. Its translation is CASSSVRGGMVVF.

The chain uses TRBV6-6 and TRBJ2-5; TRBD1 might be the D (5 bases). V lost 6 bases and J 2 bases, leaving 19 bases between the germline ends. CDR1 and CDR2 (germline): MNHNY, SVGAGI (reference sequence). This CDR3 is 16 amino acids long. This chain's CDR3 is CASSPALGHLQETQYF. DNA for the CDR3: TGTGCCAGCAGCCCCGCCCTTGGACACTTACAAGAGACCCAGTACTTC.

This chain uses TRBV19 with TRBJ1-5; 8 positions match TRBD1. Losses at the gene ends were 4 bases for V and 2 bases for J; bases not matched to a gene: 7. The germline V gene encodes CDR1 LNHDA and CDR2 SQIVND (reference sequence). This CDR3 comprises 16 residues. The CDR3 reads CASSKEGQGGNQPQHF. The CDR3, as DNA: TGTGCCAGTAGTAAGGAAGGACAGGGCGGCAATCAGCCCCAGCATTTT.

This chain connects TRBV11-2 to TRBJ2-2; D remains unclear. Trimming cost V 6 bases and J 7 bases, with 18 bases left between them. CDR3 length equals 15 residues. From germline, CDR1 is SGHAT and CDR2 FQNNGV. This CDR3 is CASSSQALFVGELFF. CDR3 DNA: TGTGCCAGCAGTTCGCAGGCCCTGTTCGTCGGGGAGCTGTTTTTT. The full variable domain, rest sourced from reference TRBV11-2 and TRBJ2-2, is EAGVAQSPRYKIIEKRQSVAFWCNPISGHATLYWYQQILGQGPKLLIQFQNNGVVDDSQLPKDRFSAERLKGVDSTLKIQPAKLEDSAVYLCASSSQALFVGELFFGEGSRLTVL.

CDR3 nucleotides: TGTGCCAGCAGTCTCCAGGGGTCAACTAATGAAAAACTGTTTTTT. Its protein is CASSLQGSTNEKLFF. This sequence joins TRBV28 and TRBJ1-4; D may be TRBD1 (6 bases). This CDR3 spans 15 amino acids. Trimming pared 5 bases from V and 0 bases from J, leaving 10 bases between. Germline V lookup: CDR1 MDHEN, CDR2 SYDVKM.

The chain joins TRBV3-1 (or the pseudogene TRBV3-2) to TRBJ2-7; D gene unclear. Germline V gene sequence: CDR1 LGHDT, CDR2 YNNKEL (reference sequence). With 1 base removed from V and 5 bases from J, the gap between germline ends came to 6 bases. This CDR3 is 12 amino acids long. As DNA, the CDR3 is TGTGCCAGCAGCCAAGTTAGTCACGAGCAGTACTTC. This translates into CASSQVSHEQYF.

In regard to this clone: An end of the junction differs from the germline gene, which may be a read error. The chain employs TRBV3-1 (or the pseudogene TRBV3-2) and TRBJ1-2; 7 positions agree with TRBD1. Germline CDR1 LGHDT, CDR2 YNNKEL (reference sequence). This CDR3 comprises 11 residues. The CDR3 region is CASSPGDRKYF. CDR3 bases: TGTGCCAGCAGCCCTGGGGACAGAAAATACTTC.

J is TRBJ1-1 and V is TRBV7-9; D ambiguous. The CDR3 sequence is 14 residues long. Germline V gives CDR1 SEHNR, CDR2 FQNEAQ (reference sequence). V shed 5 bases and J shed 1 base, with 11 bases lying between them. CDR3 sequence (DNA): TGTGCCAGCAGCCCTAAAGCCCGGAACACTGAAGCTTTCTTT. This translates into CASSPKARNTEAFF.

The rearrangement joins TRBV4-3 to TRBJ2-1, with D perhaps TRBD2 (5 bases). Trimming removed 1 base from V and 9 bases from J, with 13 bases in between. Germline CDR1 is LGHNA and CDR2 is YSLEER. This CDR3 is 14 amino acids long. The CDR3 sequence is CASSQAASAGEQFF. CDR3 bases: TGCGCCAGCAGCCAAGCGGCCTCGGCGGGTGAGCAGTTCTTC.

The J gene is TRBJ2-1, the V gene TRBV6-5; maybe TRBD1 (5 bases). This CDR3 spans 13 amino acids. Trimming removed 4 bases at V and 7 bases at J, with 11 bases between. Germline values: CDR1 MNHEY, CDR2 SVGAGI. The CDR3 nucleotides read TGTGCCAGCAGTTTACAGGTTATGAATGAGCAGTTCTTC. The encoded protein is CASSLQVMNEQFF.

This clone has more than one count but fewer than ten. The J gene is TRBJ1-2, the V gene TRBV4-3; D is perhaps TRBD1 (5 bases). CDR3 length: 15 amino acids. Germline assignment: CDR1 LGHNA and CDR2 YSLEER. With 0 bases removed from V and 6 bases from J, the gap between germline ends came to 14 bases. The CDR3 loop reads CASSQERGAGDGYTF. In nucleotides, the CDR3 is TGCGCCAGCAGCCAAGAAAGGGGCGCGGGGGATGGCTACACCTTC.

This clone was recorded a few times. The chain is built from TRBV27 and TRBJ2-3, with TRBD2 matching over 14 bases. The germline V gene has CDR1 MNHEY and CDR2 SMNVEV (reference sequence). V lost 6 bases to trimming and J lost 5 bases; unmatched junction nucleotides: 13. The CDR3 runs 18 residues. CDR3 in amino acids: CASRGHRRLAGGRDTQYF. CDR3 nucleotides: TGTGCCAGCAGGGGACACCGTAGACTAGCGGGGGGGCGAGATACGCAGTATTTT.

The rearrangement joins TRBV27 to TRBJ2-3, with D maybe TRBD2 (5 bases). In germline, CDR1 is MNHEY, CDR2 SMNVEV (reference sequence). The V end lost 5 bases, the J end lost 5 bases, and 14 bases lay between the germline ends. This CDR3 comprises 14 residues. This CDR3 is CASSLRRVQDTQYF. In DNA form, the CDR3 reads TGTGCCAGCAGTCTCCGGCGGGTTCAAGATACGCAGTATTTT.

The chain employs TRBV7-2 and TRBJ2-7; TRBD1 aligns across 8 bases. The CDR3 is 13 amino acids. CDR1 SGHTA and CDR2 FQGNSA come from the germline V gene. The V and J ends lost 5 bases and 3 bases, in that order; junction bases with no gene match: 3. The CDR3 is CASSKTGGYEQYF. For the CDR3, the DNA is TGTGCCAGCAGCAAAACAGGGGGCTACGAGCAGTACTTC.

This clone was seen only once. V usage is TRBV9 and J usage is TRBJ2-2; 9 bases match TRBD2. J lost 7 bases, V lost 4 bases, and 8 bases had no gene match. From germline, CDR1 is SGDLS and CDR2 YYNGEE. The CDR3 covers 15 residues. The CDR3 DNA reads TGTGCCAGCAGCCCGCGGGGGGGCCGCGGCGGGGAGCTGTTTTTT. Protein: CASSPRGGRGGELFF.

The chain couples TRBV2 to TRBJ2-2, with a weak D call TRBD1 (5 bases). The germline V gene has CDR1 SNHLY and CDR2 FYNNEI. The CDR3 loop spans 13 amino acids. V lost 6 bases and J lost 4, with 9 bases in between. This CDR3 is CASRQGGTGELFF. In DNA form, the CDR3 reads TGTGCCAGCAGGCAGGGCGGCACCGGGGAGCTGTTTTTT. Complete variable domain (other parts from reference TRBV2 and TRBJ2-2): EPEVTQTPSHQVTQMGQEVILRCVPISNHLYFYWYRQILGQKVEFLVSFYNNEISEKSEIFDDQFSVERPDGSNFTLKIRSTKLEDSAMYFCASRQGGTGELFFGEGSRLTVL.

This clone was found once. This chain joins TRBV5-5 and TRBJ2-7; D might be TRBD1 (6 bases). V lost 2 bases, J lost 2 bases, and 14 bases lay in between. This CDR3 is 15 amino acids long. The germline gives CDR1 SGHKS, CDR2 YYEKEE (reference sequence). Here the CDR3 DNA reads TGTGCCAGCAGCTTAGCCGGGACACTACCCTACGAGCAGTACTTC. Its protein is CASSLAGTLPYEQYF.